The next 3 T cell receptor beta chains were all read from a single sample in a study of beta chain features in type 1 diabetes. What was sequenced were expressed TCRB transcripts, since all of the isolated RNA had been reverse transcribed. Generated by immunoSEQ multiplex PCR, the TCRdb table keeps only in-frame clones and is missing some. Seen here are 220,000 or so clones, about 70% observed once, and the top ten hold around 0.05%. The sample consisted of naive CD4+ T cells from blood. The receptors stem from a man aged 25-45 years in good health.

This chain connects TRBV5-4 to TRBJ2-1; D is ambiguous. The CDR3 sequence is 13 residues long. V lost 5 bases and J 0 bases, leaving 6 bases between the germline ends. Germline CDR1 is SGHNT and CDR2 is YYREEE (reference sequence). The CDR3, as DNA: TGTGCCAGCAGGGGAAGCTCCTACAATGAGCAGTTCTTC. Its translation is CASRGSSYNEQFF.

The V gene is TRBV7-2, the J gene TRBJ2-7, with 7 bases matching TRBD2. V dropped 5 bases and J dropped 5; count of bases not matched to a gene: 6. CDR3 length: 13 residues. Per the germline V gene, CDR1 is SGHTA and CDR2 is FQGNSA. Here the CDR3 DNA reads TGTGCCAGCAGCCGGACTAGATTCGACGAGCAGTACTTC. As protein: CASSRTRFDEQYF. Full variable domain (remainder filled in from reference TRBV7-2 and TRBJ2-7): GAGVSQSPSNKVTEKGKDVELRCDPISGHTALYWYRQSLGQGLEFLIYFQGNSAPDKSGLPSDRFSAERTGGSVSTLTIQRTQQEDSAVYLCASSRTRFDEQYFGPGTRLTVT.

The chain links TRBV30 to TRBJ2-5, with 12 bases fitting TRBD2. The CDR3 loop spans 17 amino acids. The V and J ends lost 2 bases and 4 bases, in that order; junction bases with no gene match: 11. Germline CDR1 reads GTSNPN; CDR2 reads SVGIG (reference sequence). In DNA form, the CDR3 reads TGTGCCTGGAGTATATCTCGGACTAGCGGGACAGGAGAGACCCAGTACTTC. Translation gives CAWSISRTSGTGETQYF.